The next 13 T cell receptor beta chains were all read from a single sample in a study of control samples from healthy donors and cancer patients. Measured with immunoSEQ multiplex PCR; TCRdb has only the in-frame clones, and not every one. The data show some 98,000 clones, with approximately 84% seen just once and more than 30% held by the top ten. Sequenced input: PBMCs. Receptor source: a man between 70 and 80 years old with lung cancer.

This clone has a single count. The CDR3 DNA reads TGTGCCAGCAGCCCGAGAGTCGGGGGGGTAAACACCGGGGAGCTGTTTTTT. It translates to CASSPRVGGVNTGELFF. This sequence joins TRBV3-1 (or the pseudogene TRBV3-2) and TRBJ2-2; 8 positions match TRBD2. The CDR3 sequence is 17 residues long. The V and J ends lost 4 bases and 2 bases, in that order; junction bases with no gene match: 9. Germline CDR1 LGHDT, CDR2 YNNKEL (reference sequence).

The V and J genes are TRBV5-6 and TRBJ1-6; D gene unclear. V was pared by 4 bases and J by 11 bases, with 10 bases between. The CDR3 length is 12 residues. Germline V gene data show CDR1 as SGHDT and CDR2 as YYEEEE. The CDR3 reads CASSPGIAPLHF. The CDR3 coding sequence is TGTGCCAGCAGCCCGGGGATAGCACCCCTCCACTTT.

The chain carries TRBV6-2 or TRBV6-3 and TRBJ1-6; maybe TRBD1 (6 bases). There are 15 residues in the CDR3. Germline-derived CDR1 and CDR2 are MNHEY and SVGEGT. With 4 bases removed from V and 4 bases from J, the gap between germline ends came to 11 bases. Here the CDR3 DNA reads TGTGCCAGCAGTTTTAGGGGGACTTATAATTCACCCCTCCACTTT. It is translated as CASSFRGTYNSPLHF.

This chain connects TRBV6-1 to TRBJ2-7, with unresolved D. Trimming took 2 bases from V and 2 from J, leaving 10 bases between them. The CDR3 has 14 amino acids. Germline values: CDR1 MNHNS, CDR2 SASEGT. CDR3 coding DNA: TGTGCCAGCAGTGAATTGAATCCGCCCTACGAGCAGTACTTC. Translation: CASSELNPPYEQYF.

V is TRBV6-1 and J is TRBJ1-3, with D unresolved. Germline lookup yields CDR1 MNHNS and CDR2 SASEGT. Trimming cost V 3 bases and J 8 bases, with 8 bases left between them. The CDR3 length is 12 residues. CDR3 in amino acids: CASSESGYTIYF. The CDR3 DNA is TGTGCCAGCAGTGAGTCGGGGTACACCATATATTTT.

V and J are TRBV5-1 and TRBJ1-5, with D unclear. The V end was cut by 3 bases, the J end by 9 bases, with 13 bases between. This CDR3 region has 13 residues. Germline CDR1 SGHRS, CDR2 YFSETQ. In DNA form, the CDR3 reads TGCGCCAGCAGCTCCAATCCCTCTATGCCCCAGCATTTT. Amino acid sequence: CASSSNPSMPQHF. Filled out from reference TRBV5-1 and TRBJ1-5, the complete variable domain reads KAGVTQTPRYLIKTRGQQVTLSCSPISGHRSVSWYQQTPGQGLQFLFEYFSETQRNKGNFPGRFSGRQFSNSRSEMNVSTLELGDSALYLCASSSNPSMPQHFGDGTRLSIL.

J is TRBJ2-2 and V is TRBV20-1; a weak D match, TRBD2 (6 bases). Germline CDR1 reads DFQATT; CDR2 reads SNEGSKA (reference sequence). V was shortened by 5 bases and J by 6 bases, with 7 bases between the two germline ends. This CDR3 region has 11 residues. The CDR3 is CSAGGPGELFF. The CDR3 nucleotides read TGCAGTGCTGGAGGGCCCGGGGAGCTGTTTTTT.

The chain employs TRBV11-3 and TRBJ2-7; D is perhaps TRBD1 or TRBD2 (5 bases each). Trimming removed 6 bases from V and 5 bases from J, with 29 bases in between. The germline CDR1 and CDR2 sequences are SGHNT and YENEEA. The CDR3 sequence is 18 residues long. The CDR3 spells CASRASPLWKGHGDEQYF. In DNA, the CDR3 is TGTGCCAGCAGAGCTTCGCCACTGTGGAAGGGGCACGGGGACGAGCAGTACTTC.

This clone was counted a few times. The CDR3 protein is CASKGTGNTGELFF. As DNA, the CDR3 is TGTGCCAGCAAGGGGACGGGGAACACCGGGGAGCTGTTTTTT. The chain joins TRBV6-5 to TRBJ2-2; the D call may be TRBD1 or TRBD2 (5 bases each). The CDR3 length is 14 residues. Germline CDR1 is MNHEY and CDR2 is SVGAGI. Trimming removed 7 bases at V and 1 base at J, with 10 bases between.

This chain joins TRBV7-8 and TRBJ1-1; D possibly corresponds to TRBD1 (5 bases). Trimming shortened V by 0 bases and J by 4 bases, and 9 bases separated the two germline ends. The CDR3 is 14 amino acids. Germline V CDR1 and CDR2: SGHVS, FQNEAQ. The CDR3 nucleotides are TGTGCCAGCAGCTTAGCGGGGGTCAGCACTGAAGCTTTCTTT. The encoded protein is CASSLAGVSTEAFF.

This clone was detected once. This sequence joins TRBV28 and TRBJ1-2; D unclear. Germline V CDR1 and CDR2: MDHEN, SYDVKM. Trimming stripped 2 bases from V and 8 bases from J, with 15 bases between. The CDR3 length is 14 residues. This CDR3 reads CASSLGPVAMGYTF. DNA of the CDR3: TGTGCCAGCAGTTTAGGCCCGGTAGCTATGGGCTACACCTTC.

This clone was seen once. The gene calls are TRBV7-6 and TRBJ2-5; D might be TRBD1 (6 bases). With 5 bases removed from V and 1 base from J, the gap between germline ends came to 14 bases. Germline CDR1 and CDR2: SGHVS and FNYEAQ. This CDR3 comprises 15 residues. The CDR3 sequence is CASSPQGSGQETQYF. The DNA for the CDR3 is TGTGCCAGCAGCCCACAGGGATCCGGCCAAGAGACCCAGTACTTC.

This clone has just one count. The J gene is TRBJ1-2, the V gene TRBV4-3, with D possibly being TRBD1 (5 bases). This CDR3 is 16 amino acids long. V was trimmed by 3 bases and J by 4 bases, leaving 18 bases between them. Germline CDR1 is LGHNA and CDR2 is YSLEER. The CDR3 DNA is TGCGCCAGCAGCCAGGAAGTAATGCAGGGTGCCTATGGCTACACCTTC. This translates into CASSQEVMQGAYGYTF.